Listed below are T cell receptor beta chains from one sample, sequenced in a study of response to subunit inactivated influenza vaccine. TCRdb used MiXCR to reprocess the RT-PCR reads, holding one entry per CDR3 protein. In the table there are roughly 630,000 distinct CDR3 sequences, around 13% of which are singletons. The sequencing used PBMCs from blood, collected 14 days before vaccination. The receptors derive from a man aged 50-60 years who received an inactivated influenza vaccine. CDR3s include the opening cysteine and the closing phenylalanine or tryptophan. The D gene is left open where the match is weak. For some rows the clone size is stated as once, few or many, or as a class when expanded; others skip it.

>-|TRBV7-4|TRBJ2-7|-
TGTGCCAGCAGCTGGCAAATTCCCGGGCAGTACTTC
CASSWQIPGQYF
>-|TRBV12-3/TRBV12-4|TRBJ2-2|many
TGTGCCAGCAGTCGCCTTGAGTCCGGGGAGCTGTTTTTT
CASSRLESGELFF
>TRBD1|TRBV6-2/TRBV6-3|TRBJ1-5|many
TGTGCCAGCAAGAAAGGTACAGGGGGCGCCGGACAGCCCCAGCATTTT
CASKKGTGGAGQPQHF
>-|TRBV20-1|TRBJ2-1|few
TGCAGTGCTAGCGTATCTAGTTCACTTTACAATGAGCAGTTCTTC
CSASVSSSLYNEQFF
>-|TRBV20-1|TRBJ2-7|-
TGCAGTGCTAGACAGGCGGCATTCTCCTACGAGCAGTACTTC
CSARQAAFSYEQYF
>-|TRBV4-1|TRBJ1-2|few
TGCGCCAGCAGCCAGACCTCCAGGCCAAGGGATGGCTACACCTTC
CASSQTSRPRDGYTF
>-|TRBV3-1|TRBJ2-7|-
TGTGCCAGCAGCCAAGATACGCGGGCCCGACCCTACGAGCAGTACTTC
CASSQDTRARPYEQYF
>-|TRBV20-1|TRBJ2-1|many
TGCAGTGCCCCCGGGCCCCACAATGAGCAGTTCTTC
CSAPGPHNEQFF
>-|TRBV27|TRBJ2-3|many
TGTGCCAGCAGTTTCTTGGTCGGGCTAGCCTCAGGTTCAGATACGCAGTATTTT
CASSFLVGLASGSDTQYF
>-|TRBV6-2/TRBV6-3|TRBJ2-7|once
TGTGCCAGCAGTTACATGGACAGTTACGAGCAGTACTTC
CASSYMDSYEQYF
>-|TRBV11-2|TRBJ2-3|-
TGTGCCAGCAGCAAGACGGCAGATACGCAGTATTTT
CASSKTADTQYF
>-|TRBV6-2/TRBV6-3|TRBJ2-1|-
TGTGCCAGCAGGAATCTCGGAAAGCAGTTCTTC
CASRNLGKQFF
>TRBD2|TRBV18|TRBJ2-4|few
TGTGCCAGCTCACCACGATCTGGGTTACTAGCGGGAGAAAACATTCAGTACTTC
CASSPRSGLLAGENIQYF
>TRBD2|TRBV7-8|TRBJ2-5|-
TGTGCCAGCAGCTTTCGGGATAGCGGGGCTTATCAAGAGACCCAGTACTTC
CASSFRDSGAYQETQYF
>TRBD1|TRBV7-8|TRBJ1-2|few
TGTGCCAGCAGCTTGGACTCCGGGACAGGGGGCCGGGGCTACACCTTC
CASSLDSGTGGRGYTF
>-|TRBV9|TRBJ1-2|many
TGTGCCAGCAGCGTAGATACGGAAAGGCGATATGGCTACACCTTC
CASSVDTERRYGYTF